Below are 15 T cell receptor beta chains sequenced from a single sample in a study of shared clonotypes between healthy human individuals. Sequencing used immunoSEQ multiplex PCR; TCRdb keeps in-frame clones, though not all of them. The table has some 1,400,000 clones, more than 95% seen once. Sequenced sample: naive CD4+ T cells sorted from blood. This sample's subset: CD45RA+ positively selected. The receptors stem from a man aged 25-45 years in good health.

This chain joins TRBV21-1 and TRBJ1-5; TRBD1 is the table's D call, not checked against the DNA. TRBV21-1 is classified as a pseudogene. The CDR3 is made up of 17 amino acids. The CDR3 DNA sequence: TGTGCCAGCAGCCTAGGGGGGGCCAGGGGGCTTGAACAGCCCCAGCATTTT. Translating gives CASSLGGARGLEQPQHF.

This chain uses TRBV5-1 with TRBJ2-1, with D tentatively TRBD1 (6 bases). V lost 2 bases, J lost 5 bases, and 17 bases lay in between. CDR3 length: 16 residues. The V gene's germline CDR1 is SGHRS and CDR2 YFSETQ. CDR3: CASSLRGSTTNNEQFF. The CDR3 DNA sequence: TGCGCCAGCAGCTTAAGGGGGTCCACTACCAACAATGAGCAGTTCTTC.

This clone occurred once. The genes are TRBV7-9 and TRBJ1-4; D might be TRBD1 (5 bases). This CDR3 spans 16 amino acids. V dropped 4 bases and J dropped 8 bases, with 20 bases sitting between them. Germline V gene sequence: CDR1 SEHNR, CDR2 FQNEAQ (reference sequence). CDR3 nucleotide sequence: TGTGCCAGCAGCTCCCGGACTGGAGAGGGGCGGGAAAAACTGTTTTTT. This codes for CASSSRTGEGREKLFF.

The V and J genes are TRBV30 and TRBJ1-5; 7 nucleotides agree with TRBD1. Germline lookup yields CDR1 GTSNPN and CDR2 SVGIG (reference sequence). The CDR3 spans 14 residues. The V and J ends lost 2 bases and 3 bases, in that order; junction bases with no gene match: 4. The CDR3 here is CAWSPGQSNQPQHF. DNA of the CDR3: TGTGCCTGGAGTCCGGGACAGTCCAATCAGCCCCAGCATTTT.

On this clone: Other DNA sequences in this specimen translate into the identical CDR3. CDR3: CASSSPNEQFF. Written as DNA, the CDR3 is TGTGCCAGCAGTTCCCCTAATGAGCAGTTCTTC. The genes are TRBV28 and TRBJ2-1; D not resolved. CDR3 length: 11 residues. Germline V gives CDR1 MDHEN, CDR2 SYDVKM. Trimming pared 4 bases from V and 7 bases from J, leaving 5 bases between.

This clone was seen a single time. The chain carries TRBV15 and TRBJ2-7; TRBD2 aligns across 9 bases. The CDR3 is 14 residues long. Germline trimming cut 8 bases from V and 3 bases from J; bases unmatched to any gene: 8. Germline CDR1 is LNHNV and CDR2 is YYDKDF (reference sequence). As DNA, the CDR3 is TGTGCCACCCAACTTAGCGGGAGTAACTACGAGCAGTACTTC. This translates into CATQLSGSNYEQYF.

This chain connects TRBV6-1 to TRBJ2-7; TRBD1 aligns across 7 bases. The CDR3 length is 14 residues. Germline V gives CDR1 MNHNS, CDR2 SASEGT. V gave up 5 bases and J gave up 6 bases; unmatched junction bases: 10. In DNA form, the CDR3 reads TGTGCCAGCAGTATGACAGGGCGCTATGGCGAGCAGTACTTC. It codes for CASSMTGRYGEQYF.

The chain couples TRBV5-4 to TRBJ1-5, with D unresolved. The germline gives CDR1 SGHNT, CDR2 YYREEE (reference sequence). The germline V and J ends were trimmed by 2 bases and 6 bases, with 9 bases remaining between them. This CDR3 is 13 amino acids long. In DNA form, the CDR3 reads TGTGCCAGCAGCTTACAGCCCCTTCAGCCCCAGCATTTT. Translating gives CASSLQPLQPQHF.

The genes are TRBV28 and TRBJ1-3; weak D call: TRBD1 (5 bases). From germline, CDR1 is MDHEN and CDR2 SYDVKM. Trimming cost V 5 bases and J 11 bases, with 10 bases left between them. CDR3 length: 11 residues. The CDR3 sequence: CASSGDGSIYF. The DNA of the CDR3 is TGTGCCAGCAGTGGGGACGGGTCCATATATTTT. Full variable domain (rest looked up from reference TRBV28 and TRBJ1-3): DVKVTQSSRYLVKRTGEKVFLECVQDMDHENMFWYRQDPGLGLRLIYFSYDVKMKEKGDIPEGYSVSREKKERFSLILESASTNQTSMYLCASSGDGSIYFGEGSWLTVV.

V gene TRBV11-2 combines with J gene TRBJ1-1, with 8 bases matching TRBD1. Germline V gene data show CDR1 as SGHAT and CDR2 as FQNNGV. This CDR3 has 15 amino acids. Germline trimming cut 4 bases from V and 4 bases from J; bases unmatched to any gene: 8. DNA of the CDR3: TGTGCCAGCAGCTCTCAGGGGGCCGGCGGCACTGAAGCTTTCTTT. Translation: CASSSQGAGGTEAFF.

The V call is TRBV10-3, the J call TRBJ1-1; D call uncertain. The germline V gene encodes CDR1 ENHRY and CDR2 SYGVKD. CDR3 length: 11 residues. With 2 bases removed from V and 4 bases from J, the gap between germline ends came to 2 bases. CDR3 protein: CAISETTEAFF. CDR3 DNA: TGTGCCATCAGTGAGACCACTGAAGCTTTCTTT.

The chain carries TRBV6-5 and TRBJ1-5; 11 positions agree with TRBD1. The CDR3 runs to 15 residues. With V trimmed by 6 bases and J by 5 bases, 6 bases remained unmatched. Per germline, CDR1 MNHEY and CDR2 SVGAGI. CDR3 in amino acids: CASRKDRGPDQPQHF. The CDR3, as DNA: TGTGCCAGCAGAAAGGACAGGGGGCCTGATCAGCCCCAGCATTTT.

CDR3 sequence: CASSPTADPNYGYTF. The CDR3 coding sequence is TGTGCCAGCTCACCAACCGCGGATCCTAACTATGGCTACACCTTC. This chain connects TRBV18 to TRBJ1-2; D is unclear. The CDR3 consists of 15 residues. The germline V and J ends were trimmed by 2 bases and 0 bases, with 10 bases remaining between them. Germline values: CDR1 KGHSH, CDR2 LQKENI. The entire variable domain, with the rest obtained from reference TRBV18 and TRBJ1-2, is as follows: NAGVMQNPRHLVRRRGQEARLRCSPMKGHSHVYWYRQLPEEGLKFMVYLQKENIIDESGMPKERFSAEFPKEGPSILRIQQVVRGDSAAYFCASSPTADPNYGYTFGSGTRLTVV.

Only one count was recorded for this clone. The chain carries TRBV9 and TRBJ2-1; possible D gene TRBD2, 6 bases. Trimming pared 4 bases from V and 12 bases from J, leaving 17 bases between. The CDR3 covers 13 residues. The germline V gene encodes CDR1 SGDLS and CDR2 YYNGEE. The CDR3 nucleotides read TGTGCCAGCAGCCGAAACGGAGCGGGCCGGCAGTTCTTC. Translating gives CASSRNGAGRQFF.

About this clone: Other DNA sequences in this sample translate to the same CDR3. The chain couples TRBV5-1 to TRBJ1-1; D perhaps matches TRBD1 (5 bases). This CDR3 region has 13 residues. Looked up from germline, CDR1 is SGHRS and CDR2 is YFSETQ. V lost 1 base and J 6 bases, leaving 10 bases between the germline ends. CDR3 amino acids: CASSLTGTPEAFF. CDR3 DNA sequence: TGCGCCAGCAGCTTGACGGGGACCCCTGAAGCTTTCTTT.